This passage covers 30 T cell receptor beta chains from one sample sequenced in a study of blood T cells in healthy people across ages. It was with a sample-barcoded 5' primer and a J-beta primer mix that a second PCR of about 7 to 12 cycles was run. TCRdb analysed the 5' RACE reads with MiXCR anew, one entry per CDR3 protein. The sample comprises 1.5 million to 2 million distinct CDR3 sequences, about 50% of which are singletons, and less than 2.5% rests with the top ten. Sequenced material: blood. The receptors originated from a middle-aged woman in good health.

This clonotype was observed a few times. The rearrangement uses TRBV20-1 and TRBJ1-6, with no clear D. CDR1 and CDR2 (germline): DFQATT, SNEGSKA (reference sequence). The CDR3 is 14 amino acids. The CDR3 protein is CSPGRSRNNSPLHF. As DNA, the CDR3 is TGCAGCCCCGGGCGATCCCGGAATAATTCACCCCTCCACTTT.

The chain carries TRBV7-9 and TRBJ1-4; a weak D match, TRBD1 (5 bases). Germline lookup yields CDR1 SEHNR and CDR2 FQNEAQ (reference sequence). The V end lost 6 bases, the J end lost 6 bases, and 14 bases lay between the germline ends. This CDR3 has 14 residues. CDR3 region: CASRAGTSDEKLFF. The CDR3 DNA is TGTGCCAGCAGGGCCGGGACGTCGGATGAAAAACTGTTTTTT.

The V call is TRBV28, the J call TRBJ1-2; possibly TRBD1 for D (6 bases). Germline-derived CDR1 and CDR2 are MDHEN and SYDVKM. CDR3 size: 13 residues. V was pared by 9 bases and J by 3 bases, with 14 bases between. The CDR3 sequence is CASKGGEDYGYTF. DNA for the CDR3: TGTGCCAGTAAGGGGGGGGAAGACTATGGCTACACCTTC.

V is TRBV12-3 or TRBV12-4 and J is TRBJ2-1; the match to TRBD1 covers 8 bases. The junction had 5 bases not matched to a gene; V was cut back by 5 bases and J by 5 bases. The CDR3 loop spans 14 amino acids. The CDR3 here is CASSRDRINNEQFF. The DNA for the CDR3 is TGTGCCAGCAGTCGGGACAGGATTAACAATGAGCAGTTCTTC.

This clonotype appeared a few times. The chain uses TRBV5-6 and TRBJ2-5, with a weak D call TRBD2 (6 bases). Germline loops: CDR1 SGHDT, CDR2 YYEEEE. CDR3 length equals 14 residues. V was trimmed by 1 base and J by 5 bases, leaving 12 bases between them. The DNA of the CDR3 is TGTGCCAGCAGCTTGAGCAGGGCGGGGGAGACCCAGTACTTC. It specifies CASSLSRAGETQYF.

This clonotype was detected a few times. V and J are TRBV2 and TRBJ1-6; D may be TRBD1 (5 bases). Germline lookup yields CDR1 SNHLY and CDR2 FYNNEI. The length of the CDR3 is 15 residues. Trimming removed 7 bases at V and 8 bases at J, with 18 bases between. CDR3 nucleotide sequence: TGTGCCAGCACCCGAACCCAGGGTGCCCATTCACCCCTCCACTTT. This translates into CASTRTQGAHSPLHF.

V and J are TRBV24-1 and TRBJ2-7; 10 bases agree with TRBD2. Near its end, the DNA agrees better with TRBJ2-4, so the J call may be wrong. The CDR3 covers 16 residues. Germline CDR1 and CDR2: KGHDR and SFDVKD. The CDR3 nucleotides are TGTGCCACCAGTGATGCAGCGGGGGGGGGCAAAAACATTCAGTACTTC. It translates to CATSDAAGGGKNIQYF.

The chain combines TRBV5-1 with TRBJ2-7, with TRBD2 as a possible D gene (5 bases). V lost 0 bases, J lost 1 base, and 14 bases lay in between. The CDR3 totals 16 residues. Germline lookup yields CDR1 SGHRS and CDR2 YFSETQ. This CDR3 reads CASSLGQVGVSYEQYF. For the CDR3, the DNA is TGCGCCAGCAGCTTGGGGCAGGTCGGGGTGTCCTACGAGCAGTACTTC. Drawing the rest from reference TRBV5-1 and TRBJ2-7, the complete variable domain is KAGVTQTPRYLIKTRGQQVTLSCSPISGHRSVSWYQQTPGQGLQFLFEYFSETQRNKGNFPGRFSGRQFSNSRSEMNVSTLELGDSALYLCASSLGQVGVSYEQYFGPGTRLTVT.

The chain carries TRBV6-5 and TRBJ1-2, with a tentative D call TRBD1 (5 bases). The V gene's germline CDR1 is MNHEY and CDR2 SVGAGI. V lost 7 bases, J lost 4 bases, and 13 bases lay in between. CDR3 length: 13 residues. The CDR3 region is CASIQGRSYGYTF. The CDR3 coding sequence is TGTGCCAGCATTCAGGGACGGAGCTATGGCTACACCTTC.

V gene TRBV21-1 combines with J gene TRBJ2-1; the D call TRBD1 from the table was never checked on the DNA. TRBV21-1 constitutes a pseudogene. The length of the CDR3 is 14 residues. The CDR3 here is CASSPRQGLNEQFF. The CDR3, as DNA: TGTGCCAGCAGCCCCCGACAGGGGTTGAATGAGCAGTTCTTC.

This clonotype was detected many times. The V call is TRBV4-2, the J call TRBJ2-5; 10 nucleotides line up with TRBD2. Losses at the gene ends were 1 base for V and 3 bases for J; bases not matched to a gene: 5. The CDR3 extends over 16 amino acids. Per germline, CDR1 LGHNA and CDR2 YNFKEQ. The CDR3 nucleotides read TGTGCCAGCAGCCAAGGGGTCGGACTAGCGGAAGAGACCCAGTACTTC. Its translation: CASSQGVGLAEETQYF.

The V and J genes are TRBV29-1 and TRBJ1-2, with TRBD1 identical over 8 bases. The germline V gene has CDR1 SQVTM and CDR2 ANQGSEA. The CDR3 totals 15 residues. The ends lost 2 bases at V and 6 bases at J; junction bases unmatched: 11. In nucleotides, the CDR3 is TGCAGCGTTGAACGGGCCGGGACAGGCACTGATGGCTACACCTTC. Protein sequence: CSVERAGTGTDGYTF.

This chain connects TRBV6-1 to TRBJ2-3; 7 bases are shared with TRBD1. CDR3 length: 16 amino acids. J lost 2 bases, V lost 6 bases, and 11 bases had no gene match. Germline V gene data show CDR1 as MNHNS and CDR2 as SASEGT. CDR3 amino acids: CASSRQGGSPTDTQYF. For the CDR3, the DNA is TGTGCCAGCAGCCGACAGGGTGGGAGCCCCACAGATACGCAGTATTTT.

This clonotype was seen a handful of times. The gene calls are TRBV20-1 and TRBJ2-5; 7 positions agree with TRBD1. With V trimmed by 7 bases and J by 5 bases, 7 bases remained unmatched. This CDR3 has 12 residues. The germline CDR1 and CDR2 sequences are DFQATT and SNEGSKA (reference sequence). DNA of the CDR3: TGCAGTGTCACAGGGGTCGGGGAGACCCAGTACTTC. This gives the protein CSVTGVGETQYF.

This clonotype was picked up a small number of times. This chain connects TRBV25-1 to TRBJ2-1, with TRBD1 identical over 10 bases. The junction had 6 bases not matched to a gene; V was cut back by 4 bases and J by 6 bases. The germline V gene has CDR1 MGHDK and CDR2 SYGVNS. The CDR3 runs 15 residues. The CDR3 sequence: CASSAFRDRGNEQFF. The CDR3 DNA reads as TGTGCCAGCAGTGCGTTCCGGGACAGGGGCAATGAGCAGTTCTTC.

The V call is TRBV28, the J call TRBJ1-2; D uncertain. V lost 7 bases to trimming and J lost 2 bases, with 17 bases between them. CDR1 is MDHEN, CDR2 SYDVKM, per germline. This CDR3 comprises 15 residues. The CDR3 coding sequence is TGTGCCAGCACCCGGGAGAGGGCAAGGAACTATGGCTACACCTTC. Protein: CASTRERARNYGYTF.

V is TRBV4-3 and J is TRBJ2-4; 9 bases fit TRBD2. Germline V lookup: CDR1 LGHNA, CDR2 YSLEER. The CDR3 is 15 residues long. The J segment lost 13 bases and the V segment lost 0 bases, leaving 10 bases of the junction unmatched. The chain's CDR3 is CASSQDGGGGNEQYF. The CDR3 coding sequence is TGCGCCAGCAGCCAAGACGGCGGGGGGGGAAATGAGCAGTACTTC.

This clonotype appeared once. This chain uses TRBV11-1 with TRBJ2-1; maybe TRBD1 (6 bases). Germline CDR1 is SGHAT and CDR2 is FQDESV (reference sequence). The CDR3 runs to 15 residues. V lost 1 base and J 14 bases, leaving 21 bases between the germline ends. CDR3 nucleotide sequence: TGTGCCAGCAGCTTAGGGGCGGGCCTACGGGACACTGAGTTCTTC. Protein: CASSLGAGLRDTEFF.

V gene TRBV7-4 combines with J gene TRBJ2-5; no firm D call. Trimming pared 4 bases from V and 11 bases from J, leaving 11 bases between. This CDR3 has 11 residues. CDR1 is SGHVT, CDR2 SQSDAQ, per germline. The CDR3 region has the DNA TGTGCCAGCAGCTGGACCGCGGAGCAGTACTTC. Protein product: CASSWTAEQYF.

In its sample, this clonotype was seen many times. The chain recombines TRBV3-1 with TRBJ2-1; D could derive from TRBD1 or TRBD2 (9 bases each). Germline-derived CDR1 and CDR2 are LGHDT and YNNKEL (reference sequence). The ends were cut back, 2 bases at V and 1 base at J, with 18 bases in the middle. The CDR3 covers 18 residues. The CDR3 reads CASSQTGGAGGSYNEQFF. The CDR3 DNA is TGTGCCAGCAGCCAAACAGGGGGCGCGGGGGGGTCCTACAATGAGCAGTTCTTC.

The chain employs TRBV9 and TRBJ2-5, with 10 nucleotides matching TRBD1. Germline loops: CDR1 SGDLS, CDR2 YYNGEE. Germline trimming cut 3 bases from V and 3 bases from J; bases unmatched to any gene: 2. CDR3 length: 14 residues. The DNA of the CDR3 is TGTGCCAGCAGCGCCGGGACAGGGGAAGAGACCCAGTACTTC. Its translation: CASSAGTGEETQYF.

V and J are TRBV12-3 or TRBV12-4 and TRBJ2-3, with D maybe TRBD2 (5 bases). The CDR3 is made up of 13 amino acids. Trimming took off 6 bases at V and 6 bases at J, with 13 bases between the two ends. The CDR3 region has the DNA TGTGCCAGCAGATGGACTCGGTTGGATACGCAGTATTTT. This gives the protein CASRWTRLDTQYF.

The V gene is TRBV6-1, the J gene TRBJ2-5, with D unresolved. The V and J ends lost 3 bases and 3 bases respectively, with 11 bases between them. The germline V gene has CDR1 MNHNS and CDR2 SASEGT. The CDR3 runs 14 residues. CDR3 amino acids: CASSDYGRKETQYF. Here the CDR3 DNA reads TGTGCCAGCAGTGATTATGGCAGAAAAGAGACCCAGTACTTC.

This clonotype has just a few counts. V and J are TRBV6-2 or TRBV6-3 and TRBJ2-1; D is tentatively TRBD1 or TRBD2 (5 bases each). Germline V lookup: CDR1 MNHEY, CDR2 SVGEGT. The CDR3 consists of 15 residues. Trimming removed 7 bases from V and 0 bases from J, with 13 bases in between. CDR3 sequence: CASNSGTTSYNEQFF. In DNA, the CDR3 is TGTGCCAGCAATTCCGGGACGACCTCCTACAATGAGCAGTTCTTC.

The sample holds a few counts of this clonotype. CDR3: CSARDGGLGAYNEQFF. The CDR3 coding sequence is TGCAGTGCTAGAGATGGGGGGCTAGGGGCCTACAATGAGCAGTTCTTC. The genes are TRBV20-1 and TRBJ2-1; D may correspond to TRBD1 or TRBD2 (6 bases each). This CDR3 contains 16 residues. Trimming stripped 0 bases from V and 2 bases from J, with 14 bases between. The V gene's germline CDR1 is DFQATT and CDR2 SNEGSKA (reference sequence).

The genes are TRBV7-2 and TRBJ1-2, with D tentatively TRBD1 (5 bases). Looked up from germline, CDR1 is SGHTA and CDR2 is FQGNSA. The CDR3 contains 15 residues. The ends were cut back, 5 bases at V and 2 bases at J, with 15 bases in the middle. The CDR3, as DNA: TGTGCCAGCAGCCCATTGTGGGGCAGCAACTATGGCTACACCTTC. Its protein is CASSPLWGSNYGYTF.

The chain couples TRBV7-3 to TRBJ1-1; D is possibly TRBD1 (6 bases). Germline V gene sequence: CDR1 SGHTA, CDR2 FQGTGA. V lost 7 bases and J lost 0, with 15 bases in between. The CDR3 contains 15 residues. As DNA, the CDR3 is TGTGCCAGCATTCAAACGGGGGGCTTGAACACTGAAGCTTTCTTT. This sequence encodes CASIQTGGLNTEAFF.

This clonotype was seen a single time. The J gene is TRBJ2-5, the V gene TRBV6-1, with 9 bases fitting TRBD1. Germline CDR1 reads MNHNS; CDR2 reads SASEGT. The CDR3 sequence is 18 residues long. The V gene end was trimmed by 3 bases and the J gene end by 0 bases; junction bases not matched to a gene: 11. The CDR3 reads CASSEATTGQGYQETQYF. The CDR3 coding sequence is TGTGCCAGCAGTGAGGCTACCACGGGACAGGGTTACCAAGAGACCCAGTACTTC.

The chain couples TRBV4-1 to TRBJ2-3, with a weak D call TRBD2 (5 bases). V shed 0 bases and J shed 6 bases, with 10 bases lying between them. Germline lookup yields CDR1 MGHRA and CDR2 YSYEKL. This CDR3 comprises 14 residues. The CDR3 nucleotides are TGCGCCAGCAGCCAAGACTCAGCGGTCGATACGCAGTATTTT. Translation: CASSQDSAVDTQYF.

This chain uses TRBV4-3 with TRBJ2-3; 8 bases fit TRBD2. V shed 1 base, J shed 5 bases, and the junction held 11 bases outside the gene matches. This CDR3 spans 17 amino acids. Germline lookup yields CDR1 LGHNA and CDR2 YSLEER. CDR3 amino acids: CASSQGRSGKRGDTQYF. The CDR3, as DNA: TGCGCCAGCAGCCAAGGGCGTAGCGGGAAAAGGGGAGATACGCAGTATTTT.